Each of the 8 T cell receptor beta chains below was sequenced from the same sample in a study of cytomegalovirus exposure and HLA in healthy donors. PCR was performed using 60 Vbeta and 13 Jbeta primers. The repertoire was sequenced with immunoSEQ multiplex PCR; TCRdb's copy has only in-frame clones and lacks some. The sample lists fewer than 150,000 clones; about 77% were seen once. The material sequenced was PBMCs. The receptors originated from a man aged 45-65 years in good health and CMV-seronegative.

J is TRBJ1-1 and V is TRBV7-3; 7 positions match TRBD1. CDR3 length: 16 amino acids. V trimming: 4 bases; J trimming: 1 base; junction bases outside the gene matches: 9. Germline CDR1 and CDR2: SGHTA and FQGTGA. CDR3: CASSSQGVRRNTEAFF. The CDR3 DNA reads TGTGCCAGCAGCTCGCAGGGGGTCAGGCGGAACACTGAAGCTTTCTTT. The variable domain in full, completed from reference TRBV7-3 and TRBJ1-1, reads GAGVSQTPSNKVTEKGKYVELRCDPISGHTALYWYRQSLGQGPEFLIYFQGTGAADDSGLPNDRFFAVRPEGSVSTLKIQRTERGDSAVYLCASSSQGVRRNTEAFFGQGTRLTVV.

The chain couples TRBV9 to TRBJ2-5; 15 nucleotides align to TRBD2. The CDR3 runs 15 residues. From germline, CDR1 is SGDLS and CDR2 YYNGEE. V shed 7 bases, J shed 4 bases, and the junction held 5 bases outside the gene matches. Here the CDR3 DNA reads TGTGCCAGCGCTACGGGACTAGCGGGAGGAGAGACCCAGTACTTC. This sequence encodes CASATGLAGGETQYF.

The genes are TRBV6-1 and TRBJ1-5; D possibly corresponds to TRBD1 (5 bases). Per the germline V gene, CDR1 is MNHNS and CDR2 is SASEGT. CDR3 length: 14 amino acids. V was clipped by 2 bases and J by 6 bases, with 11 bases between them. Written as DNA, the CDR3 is TGTGCCAGCAGTGAACAGGGCCAAGGTCAGCCCCAGCATTTT. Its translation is CASSEQGQGQPQHF.

The CDR3 loop reads CSVVQEPKNIQYF. CDR3 coding DNA: TGCAGCGTTGTACAGGAGCCTAAAAACATTCAGTACTTC. The V gene is TRBV29-1, the J gene TRBJ2-4; TRBD1 is a possible D gene (5 bases). CDR1 is SQVTM and CDR2 is ANQGSEA in the germline V gene. Trimming took off 4 bases at V and 4 bases at J, with 11 bases between the two ends. The CDR3 contains 13 residues.

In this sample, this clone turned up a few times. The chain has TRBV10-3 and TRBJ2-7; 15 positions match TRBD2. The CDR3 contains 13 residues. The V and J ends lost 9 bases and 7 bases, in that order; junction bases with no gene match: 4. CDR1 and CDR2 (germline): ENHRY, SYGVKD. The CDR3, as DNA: TGTGCCATTGGACTAGCGGGAGGGTTTGAGCAGTACTTC. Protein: CAIGLAGGFEQYF.

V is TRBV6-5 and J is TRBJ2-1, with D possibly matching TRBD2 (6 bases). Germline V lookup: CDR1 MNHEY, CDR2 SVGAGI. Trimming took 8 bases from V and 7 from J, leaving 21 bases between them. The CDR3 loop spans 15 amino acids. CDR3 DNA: TGTGCCAGCCGGGAGAATAGCGGAGGGAAGAATGAGCAGTTCTTC. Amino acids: CASRENSGGKNEQFF.

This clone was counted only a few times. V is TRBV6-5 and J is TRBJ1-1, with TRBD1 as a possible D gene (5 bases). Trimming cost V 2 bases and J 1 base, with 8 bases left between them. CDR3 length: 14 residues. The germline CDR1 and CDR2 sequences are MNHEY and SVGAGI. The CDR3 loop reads CASSYVRGNTEAFF. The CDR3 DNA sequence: TGTGCCAGCAGTTACGTTAGGGGGAACACTGAAGCTTTCTTT.

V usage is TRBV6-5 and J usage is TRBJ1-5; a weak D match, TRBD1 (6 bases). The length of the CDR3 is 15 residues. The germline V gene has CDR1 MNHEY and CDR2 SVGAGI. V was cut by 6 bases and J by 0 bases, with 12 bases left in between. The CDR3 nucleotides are TGTGCCAGCAGGGGGACAACGACTAGCAATCAGCCCCAGCATTTT. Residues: CASRGTTTSNQPQHF.